Listed here are 15 T cell receptor beta chains from one sample, sequenced in a study of CD8+ T cells in alopecia areata. Sequencing templates came from extracted RNA that was reverse transcribed into cDNA. The protocol was immunoSEQ multiplex PCR, while the TCRdb copy is restricted to in-frame clones and leaves out a portion. The sample has about 100,000 clones, 50% to 60% seen once. The specimen sequenced was NKG2D-low CD8+ T cells sorted from blood. The source of these receptors is a human donor with alopecia areata.

The table lists this clone with a count of one. J is TRBJ2-1 and V is TRBV29-1; D is unresolved. Trimming removed 1 base from V and 5 bases from J, with 9 bases in between. Germline values: CDR1 SQVTM, CDR2 ANQGSEA. The CDR3 has 13 residues. The chain's CDR3 is CSVEVAQNNEQFF. The DNA for the CDR3 is TGCAGCGTTGAAGTGGCCCAGAACAATGAGCAGTTCTTC.

The V and J genes are TRBV4-1 and TRBJ2-1, with a tentative D call TRBD1 (5 bases). The germline V and J ends were trimmed by 4 bases and 3 bases, with 13 bases remaining between them. Germline V gene data show CDR1 as MGHRA and CDR2 as YSYEKL. The CDR3 is 15 residues long. CDR3 sequence reads: CASSLVHRNYNEQFF. The CDR3 coding sequence is TGCGCCAGCAGCCTTGTGCACAGGAACTACAATGAGCAGTTCTTC.

The chain uses TRBV5-4 and TRBJ1-2; a possible D gene is TRBD1 (5 bases). The CDR3 length is 15 residues. The germline V and J ends were trimmed by 5 bases and 8 bases, with 22 bases remaining between them. The germline V gene has CDR1 SGHNT and CDR2 YYREEE (reference sequence). CDR3 residues: CASSGGDSVRQGYTF. CDR3 bases: TGTGCCAGCAGTGGGGGGGACTCGGTCCGACAGGGCTACACCTTC.

The count of this clone is one. The DNA of the CDR3 is TGCGCCAGCAGCTTCCTTGGTAGCGGACTTGTGAATGAGCAGTTCTTC. Its protein product is CASSFLGSGLVNEQFF. V usage is TRBV5-1 and J usage is TRBJ2-1, with a possible D match to TRBD2 (6 bases). Germline V CDR1 and CDR2: SGHRS, YFSETQ. V shed 2 bases and J shed 7 bases, with 19 bases lying between them. This CDR3 comprises 16 residues.

A few counts support this clone. The V gene is TRBV7-9, the J gene TRBJ2-7; 8 nucleotides align to TRBD1. Trimming at V came to 4 bases and at J to 2 bases, leaving 10 bases not matched to a gene. This CDR3 is 16 amino acids long. Looked up from germline, CDR1 is SEHNR and CDR2 is FQNEAQ (reference sequence). The CDR3 nucleotides read TGTGCCAGCAGCTCGCCACGGGGACAGGAGGCCTACGAGCAGTACTTC. Its protein product is CASSSPRGQEAYEQYF.

This CDR3 is CASSPPQGDTQYF. The CDR3 nucleotides read TGTGCCAGCAGCCCCCCCCAGGGTGATACGCAGTATTTT. The chain recombines TRBV7-8 with TRBJ2-3; TRBD1 is a possible D gene (5 bases). Germline CDR1 reads SGHVS; CDR2 reads FQNEAQ. The CDR3 loop spans 13 amino acids. V lost 5 bases, J lost 6 bases, and 12 bases lay in between.

The chain links TRBV7-9 to TRBJ2-1; tentative D call: TRBD1 (6 bases). The CDR3 is 13 residues long. Per the germline V gene, CDR1 is SEHNR and CDR2 is FQNEAQ (reference sequence). V was pared by 5 bases and J by 5 bases, with 10 bases between. The CDR3 region has the DNA TGTGCCAGCAGCATTGGACAGAACAATGAGCAGTTCTTC. Residues: CASSIGQNNEQFF.

This clone has only a few counts. The CDR3 sequence is CASSPQGALGYTF. In nucleotides, the CDR3 is TGTGCCAGTAGTCCACAGGGGGCGCTAGGCTACACCTTC. This chain links TRBV19 with TRBJ1-2; the match to TRBD1 covers 9 bases. The V gene's germline CDR1 is LNHDA and CDR2 SQIVND (reference sequence). This CDR3 comprises 13 residues. V shed 5 bases and J 8 bases; nucleotides not matched to a gene: 6. The full variable domain, rest sourced from reference TRBV19 and TRBJ1-2, is DGGITQSPKYLFRKEGQNVTLSCEQNLNHDAMYWYRQDPGQGLRLIYYSQIVNDFQKGDIAEGYSVSREKKESFPLTVTSAQKNPTAFYLCASSPQGALGYTFGSGTRLTVV.

The chain joins TRBV27 to TRBJ2-5; D tentatively fits TRBD1 or TRBD2 (6 bases each). The tail of the sequence fits TRBJ2-7 better, so the J call may be wrong. Looked up from germline, CDR1 is MNHEY and CDR2 is SMNVEV (reference sequence). The CDR3 runs 13 residues. The CDR3 is CASSPGGLYEQYF. The CDR3 DNA reads as TGTGCCAGCAGTCCCGGGGGCCTCTACGAGCAGTACTTC.

The V call is TRBV19, the J call TRBJ2-3, with TRBD2 matching over 11 bases. Looked up from germline, CDR1 is LNHDA and CDR2 is SQIVND (reference sequence). The CDR3 is made up of 15 amino acids. V lost 10 bases to trimming and J lost 5 bases; unmatched junction nucleotides: 11. The CDR3 region is CATSGTSGGGDTQYF. In nucleotides, the CDR3 is TGTGCCACGTCCGGGACTAGCGGAGGAGGAGATACGCAGTATTTT.

The rearrangement links TRBV28 to TRBJ2-7; D gene ambiguous. The CDR3 consists of 14 residues. Germline V gene sequence: CDR1 MDHEN, CDR2 SYDVKM. Trimming took 3 bases from V and 3 from J, leaving 12 bases between them. Here the CDR3 reads CASSFGSGYYEQYF. CDR3 DNA sequence: TGTGCCAGCAGTTTCGGCTCTGGGTACTACGAGCAGTACTTC. The whole variable domain, remainder taken from reference TRBV28 and TRBJ2-7, is DVKVTQSSRYLVKRTGEKVFLECVQDMDHENMFWYRQDPGLGLRLIYFSYDVKMKEKGDIPEGYSVSREKKERFSLILESASTNQTSMYLCASSFGSGYYEQYFGPGTRLTVT.

The chain is built from TRBV27 and TRBJ2-5; D gene ambiguous. Trimming took off 6 bases at V and 5 bases at J, with 19 bases between the two ends. The CDR3 is made up of 15 amino acids. Germline lookup yields CDR1 MNHEY and CDR2 SMNVEV (reference sequence). The CDR3 loop is CASSLGPQQEETQYF. The CDR3 DNA sequence: TGTGCCAGCAGCCTAGGCCCCCAGCAGGAGGAGACCCAGTACTTC.

CDR3: CASSASTGVTEAFF. CDR3 coding DNA: TGTGCCAGCAGCGCTTCAACAGGGGTTACTGAAGCTTTCTTT. The chain carries TRBV5-4 and TRBJ1-1; TRBD1 matches 7 bases. With V trimmed by 4 bases and J by 5 bases, 8 bases remained unmatched. Per the germline V gene, CDR1 is SGHNT and CDR2 is YYREEE (reference sequence). This CDR3 comprises 14 residues. The whole variable domain, remainder taken from reference TRBV5-4 and TRBJ1-1, is ETGVTQSPTHLIKTRGQQVTLRCSSQSGHNTVSWYQQALGQGPQFIFQYYREEENGRGNFPPRFSGLQFPNYSSELNVNALELDDSALYLCASSASTGVTEAFFGQGTRLTVV.

This clone was detected once. The rearrangement joins TRBV4-2 to TRBJ2-3; 7 positions match TRBD2. This CDR3 comprises 17 residues. Germline CDR1 and CDR2: LGHNA and YNFKEQ. V shed 1 base, J shed 1 base, and the junction held 8 bases outside the gene matches. The CDR3 DNA reads TGTGCCAGCAGCCAAGCTGCGGGAGTCTTCGGCACAGATACGCAGTATTTT. Its protein is CASSQAAGVFGTDTQYF.

The chain joins TRBV6-5 to TRBJ2-7; a weak D match, TRBD2 (6 bases). Trimming removed 4 bases at V and 5 bases at J, with 18 bases between. There are 15 residues in the CDR3. Germline V gene lookup returns CDR1 MNHEY and CDR2 SVGAGI. The CDR3 loop is CASSLEPGSLDEQYF. The CDR3 DNA is TGTGCCAGCAGTTTAGAGCCCGGGAGTCTCGACGAGCAGTACTTC.